What follows is one T cell receptor beta chain and its context. Here immunoSEQ multiplex PCR was the method, and the copy in TCRdb shows in-frame clones only, minus some. The data hold fewer than 500,000 clones, with around nine tenths observed a single time. This record belongs to a study of blood T cell repertoires in COVID-19. CDR1 LNHDA and CDR2 SQIVND come from the germline V gene (reference sequence). V gave up 1 base and J gave up 1 base; unmatched junction bases: 11. This CDR3 contains 19 residues. Sequenced input: peripheral blood. The receptor was derived from a man between 18 and 35 years old with COVID-19, enrolled during active disease. V is TRBV19 and J is TRBJ2-7; 12 nucleotides align to TRBD1. The CDR3 DNA is TGTGCCAGTAGTATAGGACCGGGACAGGGGGCTTTCAAATCCTACGAGCAGTACTTC. It is translated as CASSIGPGQGAFKSYEQYF.